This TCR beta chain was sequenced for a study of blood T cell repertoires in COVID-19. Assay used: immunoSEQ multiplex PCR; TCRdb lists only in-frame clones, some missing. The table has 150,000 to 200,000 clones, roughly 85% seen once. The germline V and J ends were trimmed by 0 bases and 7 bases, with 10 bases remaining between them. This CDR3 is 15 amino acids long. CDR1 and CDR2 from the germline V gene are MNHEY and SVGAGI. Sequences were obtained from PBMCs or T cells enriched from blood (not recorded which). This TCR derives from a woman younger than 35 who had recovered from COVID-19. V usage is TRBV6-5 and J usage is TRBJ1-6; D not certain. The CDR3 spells CASSYSITANSPLHF. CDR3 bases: TGTGCCAGCAGTTACTCGATAACTGCAAATTCACCCCTCCACTTT.